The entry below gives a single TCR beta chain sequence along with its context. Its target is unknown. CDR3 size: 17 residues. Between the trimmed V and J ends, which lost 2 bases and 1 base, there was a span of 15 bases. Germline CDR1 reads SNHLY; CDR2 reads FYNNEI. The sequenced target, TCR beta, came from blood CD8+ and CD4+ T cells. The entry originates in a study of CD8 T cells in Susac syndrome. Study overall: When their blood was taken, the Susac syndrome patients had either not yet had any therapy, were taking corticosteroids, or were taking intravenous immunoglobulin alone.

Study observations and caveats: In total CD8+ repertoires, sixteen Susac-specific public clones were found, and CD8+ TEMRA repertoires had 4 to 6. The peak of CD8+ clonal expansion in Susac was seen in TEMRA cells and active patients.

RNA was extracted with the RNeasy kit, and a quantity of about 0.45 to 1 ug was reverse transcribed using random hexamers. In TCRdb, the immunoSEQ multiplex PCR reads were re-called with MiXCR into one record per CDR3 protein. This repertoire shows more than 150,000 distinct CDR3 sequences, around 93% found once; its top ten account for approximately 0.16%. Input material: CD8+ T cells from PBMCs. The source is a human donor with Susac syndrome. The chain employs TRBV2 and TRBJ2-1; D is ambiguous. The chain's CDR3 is CASSESRLSVSYNEQFF. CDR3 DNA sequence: TGTGCCAGCAGTGAAAGTAGGCTCTCTGTTTCCTACAATGAGCAGTTCTTC.